Below, 7 T cell receptor beta chains from the same sample are listed, as sequenced in a study of blood T cells in healthy people across ages. Using a J-beta primer mix together with a sample-barcoded 5' primer, a second PCR was run for roughly 6 to 11 cycles. TCRdb called the 5' RACE reads again in MiXCR, with one record for every CDR3 protein. The sample shows 1.5 million to 2 million distinct CDR3 sequences, approximately 30% of them seen only once. Sequenced material: blood. The receptors were sampled from a woman between 25 and 40 years old in good health.

This clonotype has a count of ten or more. This chain joins TRBV5-1 and TRBJ1-2, with 11 bases aligning to TRBD1. The CDR3 runs 17 residues. The J segment lost 0 bases and the V segment lost 6 bases, leaving 10 bases of the junction unmatched. Germline V gene sequence: CDR1 SGHRS, CDR2 YFSETQ. The CDR3 DNA reads as TGCGCCAGCACCAGAGGACAGGGGGCGGCCCCTAACTATGGCTACACCTTC. Residues: CASTRGQGAAPNYGYTF. Full variable domain (outside the CDR3, taken from reference TRBV5-1 and TRBJ1-2): KAGVTQTPRYLIKTRGQQVTLSCSPISGHRSVSWYQQTPGQGLQFLFEYFSETQRNKGNFPGRFSGRQFSNSRSEMNVSTLELGDSALYLCASTRGQGAAPNYGYTFGSGTRLTVV.

This clonotype has ten or more counts. The gene calls are TRBV7-2 and TRBJ2-5; 7 bases are shared with TRBD2. CDR3 size: 14 residues. CDR1 is SGHTA and CDR2 is FQGNSA in the germline V gene. J gave up 1 base and V 5 bases, and 4 bases lay outside the gene matches. CDR3 sequence reads: CASSTGLGQETQYF. The DNA for the CDR3 is TGTGCCAGCAGCACCGGACTAGGCCAAGAGACCCAGTACTTC. Full variable domain (missing parts from reference TRBV7-2 and TRBJ2-5): GAGVSQSPSNKVTEKGKDVELRCDPISGHTALYWYRQSLGQGLEFLIYFQGNSAPDKSGLPSDRFSAERTGGSVSTLTIQRTQQEDSAVYLCASSTGLGQETQYFGPGTRLLVL.

This clonotype was observed a few times. J is TRBJ1-6 and V is TRBV4-1, with TRBD1 as a possible D gene (6 bases). Germline V gene sequence: CDR1 MGHRA, CDR2 YSYEKL. Trimming shortened V by 2 bases and J by 5 bases, and 10 bases separated the two germline ends. The CDR3 runs to 15 residues. The CDR3 bases are TGCGCCAGCAGCCAACCTACAGGGAATAATTCACCCCTCCACTTT. Amino acids: CASSQPTGNNSPLHF.

The table lists this clonotype with many counts. This chain links TRBV7-9 with TRBJ2-7, with a weak D call TRBD1 (5 bases). With 5 bases removed from V and 3 bases from J, the gap between germline ends came to 14 bases. Germline CDR1 SEHNR, CDR2 FQNEAQ (reference sequence). The CDR3 is 14 amino acids. The CDR3, as DNA: TGTGCCAGCAGCCCACAGGCCGAGCTCTACGAGCAGTACTTC. Encoded protein: CASSPQAELYEQYF.

The chain carries TRBV5-1 and TRBJ1-2, with a tentative D call TRBD1 (5 bases). The ends were cut back, 2 bases at V and 8 bases at J, with 16 bases in the middle. Per the germline V gene, CDR1 is SGHRS and CDR2 is YFSETQ. The CDR3 loop spans 14 amino acids. The CDR3: CASSLVDTRYGYTF. In nucleotides, the CDR3 is TGCGCCAGCAGCTTAGTGGACACGCGGTACGGCTACACCTTC.

In its sample, this clonotype was seen many times. The V and J genes are TRBV7-7 and TRBJ2-3; the D call may be TRBD1 or TRBD2 (5 bases each). Germline V gene lookup returns CDR1 SSHAT and CDR2 FNYEAQ (reference sequence). V was clipped by 4 bases and J by 5 bases, with 10 bases between them. This CDR3 has 13 amino acids. The CDR3 DNA is TGTGCCAGCAGCTCGGGGCTCCGAGATACGCAGTATTTT. Translated, it gives CASSSGLRDTQYF. Full variable domain (outside the CDR3, taken from reference TRBV7-7 and TRBJ2-3): GAGVSQSPRYKVTKRGQDVTLRCDPISSHATLYWYQQALGQGPEFLTYFNYEAQPDKSGLPSDRFSAERPEGSISTLTIQRTEQRDSAMYRCASSSGLRDTQYFGPGTRLTVL.

As concerns this clonotype: At one end, the junction sequence differs from germline, possibly due to a read error. The gene calls are TRBV2 and TRBJ2-7; tentative D call: TRBD2 (6 bases). Per germline, CDR1 SNHLY and CDR2 FYNNEI. The CDR3 runs 11 residues. This CDR3 is CAGRGEVRQYF. In DNA form, the CDR3 reads TGTGCCGGCAGAGGGGAGGTTCGGCAGTACTTC.